A single sample is the source of the 26 T cell receptor beta chains below, sequenced in a study of blood T cell repertoires in COVID-19. The data were produced by immunoSEQ multiplex PCR, yet TCRdb's version contains in-frame clones alone and is incomplete. The sample carries about 190,000 clones, around 90% recorded once. The sample was peripheral blood. The receptors stem from a man in his fifties or sixties with acute or convalescent COVID-19.

The V and J genes are TRBV6-5 and TRBJ2-7; 7 nucleotides align to TRBD2. V was pared by 5 bases and J by 2 bases, with 3 bases of the junction left unmatched. The germline gives CDR1 MNHEY, CDR2 SVGAGI. The CDR3 sequence is 13 residues long. CDR3 DNA sequence: TGTGCCAGCAGTCGACTAGCACCCTACGAGCAGTACTTC. It translates to CASSRLAPYEQYF.

In regard to this clone: Germline and junction disagree at one end, which may indicate a read error. This rearrangement joins TRBV5-1 to TRBJ2-1; D ambiguous. Germline lookup yields CDR1 SGHRS and CDR2 YFSETQ. The CDR3 is 12 residues long. This CDR3 reads CASRFQYNEQFF. The CDR3 DNA follows: TGCGCCAGCCGCTTCCAGTACAATGAGCAGTTCTTC.

The chain couples TRBV6-2 or TRBV6-3 to TRBJ1-2; no firm D call. Germline assignment: CDR1 MNHEY and CDR2 SVGEGT. The V and J ends lost 4 bases and 3 bases respectively, with 6 bases between them. The CDR3 spans 12 residues. In DNA, the CDR3 is TGTGCCAGCAGTTTCAGTTACTATGGCTACACCTTC. Amino acid sequence: CASSFSYYGYTF.

This clone appeared once. The V call is TRBV3-1 (or the pseudogene TRBV3-2), the J call TRBJ2-3; 8 nucleotides match TRBD1. The CDR3 extends over 15 amino acids. CDR1 is LGHDT, CDR2 YNNKEL, per germline (reference sequence). Trimming took 7 bases from V and 3 from J; bases not matched to a gene: 9. The CDR3 spells CASTLWQGATDTQYF. The CDR3 DNA follows: TGTGCCAGCACCCTGTGGCAGGGGGCAACAGATACGCAGTATTTT.

The chain recombines TRBV2 with TRBJ1-5; D perhaps matches TRBD1 (6 bases). The germline gives CDR1 SNHLY, CDR2 FYNNEI. Trimming took off 0 bases at V and 7 bases at J, with 13 bases between the two ends. The CDR3 loop spans 15 amino acids. CDR3 bases: TGTGCCAGCAGTGAAGCCGCGGGGGCTTGGCAGCCCCAGCATTTT. Translating gives CASSEAAGAWQPQHF.

This rearrangement joins TRBV7-9 to TRBJ2-3; tentative D call: TRBD1 (9 bases). This CDR3 has 17 amino acids. The V gene's germline CDR1 is SEHNR and CDR2 FQNEAQ (reference sequence). Trimming cost V 3 bases and J 0 bases, with 16 bases left between them. The DNA for the CDR3 is TGTGCCAGCAGCTTTGTAGCGGGACAGGGAAGCACAGATACGCAGTATTTT. Translation gives CASSFVAGQGSTDTQYF.

The chain couples TRBV19 to TRBJ1-5; D is perhaps TRBD1 (6 bases). Trimming took 3 bases from V and 5 from J, leaving 11 bases between them. Germline CDR1 and CDR2: LNHDA and SQIVND (reference sequence). The CDR3 sequence is 14 residues long. The CDR3 nucleotides are TGTGCCAGTAGTATTGGACAGATCTATCAGCCCCAGCATTTT. This sequence encodes CASSIGQIYQPQHF. Together with reference TRBV19 and TRBJ1-5, the CDR3 gives the full variable domain: DGGITQSPKYLFRKEGQNVTLSCEQNLNHDAMYWYRQDPGQGLRLIYYSQIVNDFQKGDIAEGYSVSREKKESFPLTVTSAQKNPTAFYLCASSIGQIYQPQHFGDGTRLSIL.

The chain joins TRBV19 to TRBJ2-7; the D gene is possibly TRBD1 (8 bases). Deletions cut 6 bases from V and 2 bases from J, with 14 bases between. The germline gives CDR1 LNHDA, CDR2 SQIVND (reference sequence). CDR3 length equals 14 residues. DNA for the CDR3: TGTGCCAGTAGCGGGGGGACAGGACCCTACGAGCAGTACTTC. Translation gives CASSGGTGPYEQYF.

V gene TRBV3-1 (or the pseudogene TRBV3-2) combines with J gene TRBJ2-7; maybe TRBD2 (6 bases). This CDR3 region has 15 residues. The ends were cut back, 3 bases at V and 7 bases at J, with 19 bases in the middle. The germline V gene has CDR1 LGHDT and CDR2 YNNKEL (reference sequence). CDR3 nucleotide sequence: TGTGCCAGCAGCCAGATGGACTACAGACCTGGGGAGCAGTACTTC. Protein product: CASSQMDYRPGEQYF.

V is TRBV27 and J is TRBJ1-6, with TRBD1 matching 9 bases. The CDR3 has 19 residues. Germline V gives CDR1 MNHEY, CDR2 SMNVEV (reference sequence). V trimming: 5 bases; J trimming: 7 bases; junction bases outside the gene matches: 18. CDR3 loop: CASSDTGTGFNLFNSPLHF. CDR3 nucleotides: TGTGCCAGCAGTGATACCGGGACAGGGTTTAATCTATTCAATTCACCCCTCCACTTT.

This clone was recorded only once. The CDR3 bases are TGTGCCAGCAGCCCAGGAGGGGGCGGCTATGGCTACACCTTC. Protein: CASSPGGGGYGYTF. The J gene is TRBJ1-2, the V gene TRBV11-2; 7 bases agree with TRBD1. Germline-derived CDR1 and CDR2 are SGHAT and FQNNGV. The CDR3 is 14 amino acids. Unmatched junction bases numbered 7, after V lost 5 bases and J lost 4 bases.

This sequence joins TRBV5-1 and TRBJ2-3; TRBD1 is a possible D gene (5 bases). Trimming shortened V by 0 bases and J by 5 bases, and 16 bases separated the two germline ends. Germline V gives CDR1 SGHRS, CDR2 YFSETQ. The CDR3 is 16 residues long. CDR3 protein: CASSLAVGQGRDTQYF. In DNA form, the CDR3 reads TGCGCCAGCAGCTTGGCCGTGGGTCAGGGAAGAGATACGCAGTATTTT.

V is TRBV9 and J is TRBJ2-3; 9 positions agree with TRBD2. This CDR3 comprises 16 residues. CDR1 is SGDLS, CDR2 YYNGEE, per germline. J was trimmed by 4 bases and V by 1 base; bases with no gene match: 7. The CDR3 region has the DNA TGTGCCAGCAGCGTACGAGCGGGAGGTTTAGCAGATACGCAGTATTTT. Translating gives CASSVRAGGLADTQYF.

The chain links TRBV30 to TRBJ2-7, with 8 bases that match TRBD2. Looked up from germline, CDR1 is GTSNPN and CDR2 is SVGIG (reference sequence). V gave up 1 base and J gave up 3 bases; unmatched junction bases: 5. CDR3 length: 14 amino acids. The CDR3 protein is CAWSAGGTVYEQYF. The CDR3 DNA reads as TGTGCCTGGAGTGCGGGAGGGACCGTCTACGAGCAGTACTTC.

The chain combines TRBV19 with TRBJ1-1; 9 bases line up with TRBD1. V gave up 5 bases and J gave up 5 bases; unmatched junction bases: 9. This CDR3 has 15 residues. Germline values: CDR1 LNHDA, CDR2 SQIVND (reference sequence). As DNA, the CDR3 is TGTGCCAGTAGTCCAGGGACAGGGTGGGGGACTGAAGCTTTCTTT. Translating gives CASSPGTGWGTEAFF.

This clone was observed once. V usage is TRBV6-5 and J usage is TRBJ2-7; D possibly corresponds to TRBD1 (6 bases). In germline, CDR1 is MNHEY, CDR2 SVGAGI. Trimming stripped 8 bases from V and 2 bases from J, with 13 bases between. The CDR3 sequence is 13 residues long. The CDR3 DNA reads as TGTGCCAGCGGACAGTTCCTAACCTACGAGCAGTACGTC. Protein: CASGQFLTYEQYV.

The chain couples TRBV5-5 to TRBJ2-5; TRBD2 matches 9 bases. CDR1 is SGHKS and CDR2 is YYEKEE in the germline V gene (reference sequence). V lost 7 bases, J lost 5 bases, and 18 bases stayed unmatched. The CDR3 runs 17 residues. The CDR3 loop is CASYIRASGAAGETQYF. The CDR3 bases are TGTGCCAGCTATATAAGGGCTAGCGGGGCCGCCGGGGAGACCCAGTACTTC.

This chain links TRBV24-1 with TRBJ2-5; maybe TRBD1 (5 bases). V was shortened by 5 bases and J by 5 bases, with 14 bases between the two germline ends. The length of the CDR3 is 14 residues. Germline V gene sequence: CDR1 KGHDR, CDR2 SFDVKD. CDR3 in amino acids: CATSAGNLRETQYF. CDR3 coding DNA: TGTGCCACCAGTGCAGGGAACTTGCGGGAGACCCAGTACTTC.

The V call is TRBV27, the J call TRBJ1-1; no firm D call. V was shortened by 4 bases and J by 5 bases, with 11 bases between the two germline ends. CDR1 is MNHEY, CDR2 SMNVEV, per germline (reference sequence). This CDR3 comprises 13 residues. CDR3 DNA sequence: TGTGCCAGCAGTTACTTACGGTCTACTGAAGCTTTCTTT. It codes for CASSYLRSTEAFF.

This clone was seen once. The chain employs TRBV19 and TRBJ2-7; TRBD2 agrees at 8 bases. This CDR3 comprises 16 residues. Per the germline V gene, CDR1 is LNHDA and CDR2 is SQIVND (reference sequence). Trimming cost V 3 bases and J 4 bases; bases outside gene matches: 11. CDR3 protein: CASSIVRNPGGYEQYF. Written as DNA, the CDR3 is TGTGCCAGTAGTATTGTTCGGAATCCGGGGGGGTACGAGCAGTACTTC.

The chain is built from TRBV7-8 and TRBJ1-1; TRBD1 matches 8 bases. This CDR3 has 15 residues. With 6 bases clipped from V and 7 bases from J, the junction kept 13 bases outside the gene matches. CDR1 SGHVS and CDR2 FQNEAQ come from the germline V gene. The CDR3 nucleotides read TGTGCCAGCAGTCCCGGGACAGGCCCCTTATTTGAAGCTTTCTTT. Translating gives CASSPGTGPLFEAFF.

The rearrangement links TRBV28 to TRBJ1-6, with D hard to call. CDR3 length: 14 residues. CDR1 and CDR2 (germline): MDHEN, SYDVKM. The ends were cut back, 1 base at V and 9 bases at J, with 10 bases in the middle. For the CDR3, the DNA is TGTGCCAGCAGTTTATTCTCCCTACGTTCACCCCTCCACTTT. It translates to CASSLFSLRSPLHF.

This rearrangement joins TRBV4-3 to TRBJ1-4; the match to TRBD1 covers 9 bases. The CDR3 covers 14 residues. The germline V gene has CDR1 LGHNA and CDR2 YSLEER. Trimming removed 3 bases from V and 8 bases from J; junction bases left unmatched: 4. In DNA form, the CDR3 reads TGCGCCAGCAGCCAGGGACAGGGCCAAGAAAAACTGTTTTTT. Translated, it gives CASSQGQGQEKLFF.

The CDR3 bases are TGTGCCAGCAGCCCGTCCGGGACAGCGAACACCGGGGAGCTGTTTTTT. Amino acids: CASSPSGTANTGELFF. This chain connects TRBV11-2 to TRBJ2-2; 7 nucleotides match TRBD1. The CDR3 spans 16 residues. Per germline, CDR1 SGHAT and CDR2 FQNNGV. V lost 5 bases, J lost 0 bases, and 6 bases stayed unmatched.

The chain links TRBV10-1 to TRBJ2-7, with TRBD1 matching 10 bases. The V segment lost 6 bases and the J segment 3 bases; nucleotides outside the gene matches: 8. Germline V gene lookup returns CDR1 WNHNN and CDR2 SYGVQD (reference sequence). The CDR3 is 15 residues long. In DNA, the CDR3 is TGCGCCAGCAGAGAGGGACAGGGGCGCCTCTACGAGCAGTACGTC. The encoded protein is CASREGQGRLYEQYV.

V gene TRBV5-1 combines with J gene TRBJ2-3, with a tentative D call TRBD1 (5 bases). The CDR3 spans 16 residues. Trimming took 3 bases from V and 3 from J, leaving 17 bases between them. Germline loops: CDR1 SGHRS, CDR2 YFSETQ. The CDR3 bases are TGCGCCAGCAGCTCAATTACAGGTATCCCTACAGATACGCAGTATTTT. The encoded protein is CASSSITGIPTDTQYF.